A single T cell receptor (beta chain) is shown here with its context. The CDR3 is made up of 13 amino acids. CDR1 and CDR2 from the germline V gene are SGHTS and YDEGEE. Trimming removed 4 bases from V and 1 base from J; junction bases left unmatched: 2. This specimen comes from a study of patients and donors after allogeneic stem cell transplantation. TCRdb reprocessed the RT-PCR reads via MiXCR and lists one record per CDR3 protein. The table records about 200,000 distinct CDR3 sequences, roughly 38% of them present only once. The chain employs TRBV5-8 and TRBJ2-7, with 7 positions matching TRBD1. The clonotype comes from a human donor who was either an allogeneic HSCT recipient or a stem cell or donor lymphocyte infusion donor (not recorded which). It is not recorded whose cells these are; they may come from a transplant donor. Sequencing was carried out using blood, either unsorted or a sorted T cell fraction (not recorded which). The CDR3 bases are TGTGCCAGCAGCCGGGACAGATCCTACGAGCAGTACTTC. This codes for CASSRDRSYEQYF.